This T cell receptor beta chain stems from a study of identifying expanded T cells in peripheral blood. Whole-study findings and limits: Across healthy donors, higher total template counts meant significantly greater approximately two-week count variance. Differentially abundant clones: 1 to 1.5 between replicates, about 16 at approximately 14 days, 19 to 20 at four.

As concerns this clone: What it recognizes is unknown.

Sequencing was performed with immunoSEQ multiplex PCR; in TCRdb, only in-frame clones are kept and a portion is missing. The sample carries around 75,000 clones, approximately 87% recorded once. During the collection period, no donor immune events like infections were recorded. V was pared by 5 bases and J by 5 bases, with 13 bases of the junction left unmatched. Germline CDR1 is SGHTA and CDR2 is FQGNSA. The CDR3 is 19 residues long. This clonotype was obtained from a person aged 18 to 75 in good health. Material: blood. This sequence joins TRBV7-2 and TRBJ2-1; 15 nucleotides align to TRBD2. Written as DNA, the CDR3 is TGTGCCAGCAGCCAACCTCCCGGGACTAGCGGGAGGCCGCACAATGAGCAGTTCTTC. Residues: CASSQPPGTSGRPHNEQFF.